Presented here are 26 T cell receptor beta chains from one specimen sequenced in a study of shared clonotypes between healthy human individuals. Clones were sequenced by immunoSEQ multiplex PCR, and TCRdb holds only the in-frame ones, with some missing. Seen here are hundreds of thousands of clones, about 74% observed once, and the top ten hold over 1.5%. The sample taken for sequencing was memory CD4+ T cells sorted from blood. Subset in this sample: CD45RA-negative fraction. The source of these receptors is a woman aged 30 to 39 in good health.

This clone was detected only once. This chain links TRBV7-8 with TRBJ2-5, with D perhaps matching TRBD1 (6 bases). CDR3 size: 14 residues. The ends were cut back, 5 bases at V and 4 bases at J, with 14 bases in the middle. Germline V lookup: CDR1 SGHVS, CDR2 FQNEAQ. The CDR3 here is CASSHTGKGETQYF. As DNA, the CDR3 is TGTGCCAGCAGCCATACAGGGAAGGGAGAGACCCAGTACTTC.

V and J are TRBV7-9 and TRBJ1-2; unclear D gene. The CDR3 spans 13 residues. Germline V gives CDR1 SEHNR, CDR2 FQNEAQ (reference sequence). V was trimmed by 5 bases and J by 8 bases, leaving 15 bases between them. The CDR3 loop reads CASSPMSTGGYTF. The CDR3 nucleotides are TGTGCCAGCAGCCCGATGTCGACGGGAGGCTACACCTTC.

This chain links TRBV7-9 with TRBJ1-2; 8 bases match TRBD1. Germline-derived CDR1 and CDR2 are SEHNR and FQNEAQ (reference sequence). Losses at the gene ends were 2 bases for V and 5 bases for J; bases not matched to a gene: 4. The CDR3 consists of 14 residues. The CDR3 coding sequence is TGTGCCAGCAGCTTACCGGGACAGGAATATGGCTACACCTTC. Its translation is CASSLPGQEYGYTF. The complete variable domain, with remaining parts taken from reference TRBV7-9 and TRBJ1-2, reads DTGVSQNPRHKITKRGQNVTFRCDPISEHNRLYWYRQTLGQGPEFLTYFQNEAQLEKSRLLSDRFSAERPKGSFSTLEIQRTEQGDSAMYLCASSLPGQEYGYTFGSGTRLTVV.

V gene TRBV6-5 combines with J gene TRBJ1-2; D remains unclear. This CDR3 is built from 11 residues. Germline V gives CDR1 MNHEY, CDR2 SVGAGI. Trimming took off 7 bases at V and 3 bases at J, with 6 bases between the two ends. The CDR3 nucleotides read TGTGCCAGCAAGCGGGACTATGGCTACACCTTC. It codes for CASKRDYGYTF.

In its sample, this clone was seen once. V gene TRBV13 combines with J gene TRBJ2-6; TRBD2 might be the D (5 bases). Germline CDR1 reads PRHDT; CDR2 reads FYEKMQ (reference sequence). The CDR3 runs to 16 residues. Deletions cut 0 bases from V and 2 bases from J, with 8 bases between. DNA for the CDR3: TGTGCCAGCAGCTTAGGCCGGGGAACTGGGGCCAACGTCCTGACTTTC. As protein: CASSLGRGTGANVLTF.

The rearrangement links TRBV7-6 to TRBJ2-7; 7 nucleotides agree with TRBD2. Trimming took 6 bases from V and 1 from J; bases not matched to a gene: 6. This CDR3 has 14 amino acids. CDR1 is SGHVS and CDR2 is FNYEAQ in the germline V gene. CDR3 protein: CASSYNSGSYEQYF. The DNA for the CDR3 is TGTGCCAGCAGTTACAATAGCGGGTCCTACGAGCAGTACTTC.

This chain links TRBV30 with TRBJ1-5; D is possibly TRBD1 (6 bases). Germline CDR1 and CDR2: GTSNPN and SVGIG (reference sequence). CDR3 length: 13 amino acids. The germline V and J ends were trimmed by 1 base and 7 bases, with 11 bases remaining between them. This CDR3 is CAWSEGVTQPQHF. DNA of the CDR3: TGTGCCTGGAGTGAGGGGGTCACGCAGCCCCAGCATTTT.

The chain has TRBV7-8 and TRBJ1-1; D is ambiguous. V lost 2 bases and J lost 5, with 15 bases in between. Germline-derived CDR1 and CDR2 are SGHVS and FQNEAQ. The CDR3 loop spans 15 amino acids. The CDR3 protein is CASSLLPTRDTEAFF. The CDR3 bases are TGTGCCAGCAGCTTACTACCCACTAGGGATACTGAAGCTTTCTTT.

The gene calls are TRBV5-3 and TRBJ1-4, with TRBD1 matching 9 bases. TRBV5-3 is treated as an ORF (open reading frame) with a function not yet certain. Trimming at V came to 3 bases and at J to 5 bases, leaving 2 bases not matched to a gene. There are 14 residues in the CDR3. CDR3 nucleotides: TGTGCCAGAAGCTCGGGACAGGGAAATGAAAAACTGTTTTTT. Its translation: CARSSGQGNEKLFF.

The V gene is TRBV30, the J gene TRBJ1-5, with D uncertain. Germline assignment: CDR1 GTSNPN and CDR2 SVGIG (reference sequence). The V gene lost 2 bases and the J gene lost 4 bases, with 15 bases spanning the gap. The CDR3 consists of 15 residues. The CDR3 is CAWSPGGEGNQPQHF. The DNA of the CDR3 is TGTGCCTGGAGTCCGGGTGGGGAAGGAAATCAGCCCCAGCATTTT.

This sequence joins TRBV30 and TRBJ2-1; TRBD2 matches 10 bases. The CDR3 runs 14 residues. Unmatched junction bases numbered 8, after V lost 4 bases and J lost 8 bases. Germline V CDR1 and CDR2: GTSNPN, SVGIG (reference sequence). The CDR3 bases are TGTGCCTGGAATAGCGGGAGGAGAAGCGATGAGCAGTTCTTC. Translation gives CAWNSGRRSDEQFF.

The genes are TRBV15 and TRBJ2-4; D gene unclear. CDR1 is LNHNV, CDR2 YYDKDF, per germline (reference sequence). Deletions cut 4 bases from V and 8 bases from J, with 6 bases between. The CDR3 sequence is 11 residues long. The chain's CDR3 is CATSNRDIQYF. In DNA form, the CDR3 reads TGTGCCACCAGCAACCGGGACATTCAGTACTTC.

The chain combines TRBV14 with TRBJ2-3, with 8 bases lining up with TRBD1. V gave up 3 bases and J gave up 0 bases; unmatched junction bases: 5. This CDR3 is built from 16 residues. CDR1 and CDR2 (germline): SGHDN, FVKESK. The CDR3 nucleotides are TGTGCCAGCAGCCAGACAGGGGCCTCTAGCACAGATACGCAGTATTTT. Translation: CASSQTGASSTDTQYF. The full variable domain, completed using reference TRBV14 and TRBJ2-3, is EAGVTQFPSHSVIEKGQTVTLRCDPISGHDNLYWYRRVMGKEIKFLLHFVKESKQDESGMPNNRFLAERTGGTYSTLKVQPAELEDSGVYFCASSQTGASSTDTQYFGPGTRLTVL.

This clone was counted only a few times. The V gene is TRBV29-1, the J gene TRBJ2-1; 11 bases are shared with TRBD2. CDR3 size: 14 residues. In germline, CDR1 is SQVTM, CDR2 ANQGSEA. J was trimmed by 11 bases and V by 7 bases; bases with no gene match: 13. For the CDR3, the DNA is TGCAGCGCCGCGGATAGCGGGAGGGCCGGAAAGCAGTTCTTC. Its translation: CSAADSGRAGKQFF.

The gene calls are TRBV7-8 and TRBJ1-2; D remains ambiguous. V gave up 4 bases and J gave up 5 bases, with 26 bases separating them. This CDR3 has 18 amino acids. Germline CDR1 and CDR2: SGHVS and FQNEAQ. CDR3 sequence reads: CASSSQKNRGLGFYGYTF. CDR3 sequence (DNA): TGTGCCAGCAGCTCCCAAAAGAACCGGGGTTTGGGGTTTTATGGCTACACCTTC.

This clone has a handful of counts. This rearrangement joins TRBV23-1 to TRBJ2-7; D unclear. TRBV23-1 is an ORF, and what it does is uncertain. The CDR3 totals 13 residues. Trimming took 2 bases from V and 1 from J, leaving 6 bases between them. CDR3 amino acids: CASSQVSSYEQYF. The DNA for the CDR3 is TGCGCCAGCAGTCAAGTTTCTTCCTACGAGCAGTACTTC.

This chain links TRBV11-2 with TRBJ2-7, with D tentatively TRBD1 (5 bases). The germline V gene has CDR1 SGHAT and CDR2 FQNNGV. This CDR3 has 15 residues. V lost 2 bases, J lost 0 bases, and 11 bases lay in between. The DNA of the CDR3 is TGTGCCAGCAGCTTAATCCAGGGAAGCTCCTACGAGCAGTACTTC. It yields the protein CASSLIQGSSYEQYF.

The CDR3 here is CASSLSPRRTNTEAFF. The CDR3 DNA follows: TGTGCCAGCAGTTTATCCCCTCGGCGGACGAACACTGAAGCTTTCTTT. The chain couples TRBV27 to TRBJ1-1; the D is unclear. Germline V gene data show CDR1 as MNHEY and CDR2 as SMNVEV (reference sequence). V was cut by 0 bases and J by 1 base, with 12 bases left in between. The CDR3 has 16 amino acids.

The chain recombines TRBV2 with TRBJ2-5, with 11 bases aligning to TRBD2. The CDR3 has 14 amino acids. V lost 6 bases and J lost 6; bases outside the gene matches: 6. The germline V gene encodes CDR1 SNHLY and CDR2 FYNNEI. DNA for the CDR3: TGTGCCAGCAGGGTAGCGGGAGGGCCGCAGACCCAGTACTTC. It encodes CASRVAGGPQTQYF.

The CDR3 loop reads CASRGRNEQYF. The CDR3 coding sequence is TGCGCCAGCAGGGGGCGCAACGAGCAGTACTTC. This rearrangement joins TRBV10-2 to TRBJ2-7, with a possible D match to TRBD1 (5 bases). With 6 bases removed from V and 5 bases from J, the gap between germline ends came to 8 bases. There are 11 residues in the CDR3. The germline V gene has CDR1 WSHSY and CDR2 SAAADI.

The CDR3 sequence: CASRSGVGRRDEQYF. The CDR3 region has the DNA TGTGCCAGTAGATCAGGAGTCGGGAGGAGGGACGAGCAGTACTTC. The V and J genes are TRBV19 and TRBJ2-7; 7 bases match TRBD2. The CDR3 is made up of 15 amino acids. V trimming: 6 bases; J trimming: 5 bases; junction bases outside the gene matches: 13. Germline V gives CDR1 LNHDA, CDR2 SQIVND (reference sequence).

This chain uses TRBV5-6 with TRBJ2-5; 9 bases match TRBD1. V gave up 2 bases and J gave up 8 bases; unmatched junction bases: 13. Germline CDR1 SGHDT, CDR2 YYEEEE. This CDR3 region has 16 residues. The CDR3 nucleotides read TGTGCCAGCAGCTTTGGCGGGACAGGGTGGCCCGGAACCCAGTACTTC. Its translation is CASSFGGTGWPGTQYF.

The DNA of the CDR3 is TGTGCCAGCAGCTTAGATCCCGGAAGGGATGGAAACACCATATATTTT. This gives the protein CASSLDPGRDGNTIYF. V gene TRBV7-9 combines with J gene TRBJ1-3; D is undetermined. Germline V CDR1 and CDR2: SEHNR, FQNEAQ (reference sequence). The CDR3 runs 16 residues. Trimming cost V 1 base and J 3 bases, with 13 bases left between them.

The chain is built from TRBV6-1 and TRBJ2-5, with a weak D call TRBD2 (5 bases). Germline values: CDR1 MNHNS, CDR2 SASEGT. The CDR3 spans 13 residues. The V gene lost 0 bases and the J gene lost 4 bases, with 6 bases spanning the gap. CDR3 loop: CASSEARVETQYF. DNA of the CDR3: TGTGCCAGCAGTGAAGCGAGGGTAGAGACCCAGTACTTC.

A remark on this clone: The identical CDR3 is also encoded by other nucleotide sequences in the sample. The chain recombines TRBV7-9 with TRBJ1-5; weak D call: TRBD1 (5 bases). V lost 1 base and J lost 3, with 10 bases in between. The germline V gene encodes CDR1 SEHNR and CDR2 FQNEAQ (reference sequence). CDR3 length: 15 amino acids. CDR3 amino acids: CASSLGSGSNQPQHF. CDR3 bases: TGTGCCAGCAGCTTAGGGTCAGGGTCCAATCAGCCCCAGCATTTT.

V gene TRBV28 combines with J gene TRBJ1-2; TRBD1 matches 8 bases. V lost 3 bases, J lost 5 bases, and 5 bases stayed unmatched. CDR3 size: 14 residues. Germline CDR1 reads MDHEN; CDR2 reads SYDVKM. The DNA for the CDR3 is TGTGCCAGCAGTTTTCAGGACAGGGCTTATGGCTACACCTTC. The encoded protein is CASSFQDRAYGYTF.